These 13 T cell receptor beta chains were sequenced from one sample in a study of shared clonotypes between healthy human individuals. Naive CD8 cells lacked CD45RO and underwent positive selection for CCR7, leaving out terminally differentiated effector memory CD45RA+ cells. Generated by immunoSEQ multiplex PCR, the TCRdb table keeps only in-frame clones and is missing some. The data contain millions of clones, approximately 94% of them singletons. The sample taken for sequencing was naive CD8+ T cells sorted from blood. The receptors were gathered from a man between 18 and 35 years old in good health.

J is TRBJ2-7 and V is TRBV27; 9 bases are shared with TRBD2. The CDR3 has 15 amino acids. Unmatched junction bases numbered 11, after V lost 5 bases and J lost 6 bases. Germline V gene sequence: CDR1 MNHEY, CDR2 SMNVEV (reference sequence). The CDR3 nucleotides are TGTGCCAGCAGTCCTTTAGCGGGAGAAGGGCTCGAGCAGTACTTC. As protein: CASSPLAGEGLEQYF.

The sample holds one count of this clone. Other DNA sequences of this sample code for an identical CDR3. The chain combines TRBV4-3 with TRBJ2-7; 7 nucleotides agree with TRBD2. Germline loops: CDR1 LGHNA, CDR2 YSLEER. This CDR3 spans 12 amino acids. V was clipped by 0 bases and J by 7 bases; unmatched bases: 0. The CDR3 DNA follows: TGCGCCAGCAGCCAAGACGGGGGGGAGCAGTACTTC. It codes for CASSQDGGEQYF.

Details on this clone: The sample contains more than one DNA sequence encoding this CDR3. The gene calls are TRBV4-3 and TRBJ1-1; D gene unclear. V lost 0 bases to trimming and J lost 0 bases, with 8 bases between them. Germline V CDR1 and CDR2: LGHNA, YSLEER. This CDR3 spans 15 amino acids. CDR3 residues: CASSQDSGLNTEAFF. The CDR3 coding sequence is TGCGCCAGCAGCCAAGACAGTGGTTTGAACACTGAAGCTTTCTTT.

This chain links TRBV5-4 with TRBJ2-7; 10 nucleotides align to TRBD1. The CDR3 totals 14 residues. In germline, CDR1 is SGHNT, CDR2 YYREEE (reference sequence). The ends lost 5 bases at V and 5 bases at J; junction bases unmatched: 7. The CDR3 DNA reads TGTGCCAGCAGGGTCGGGACAGGGGTCAACGAGCAGTACTTC. This translates into CASRVGTGVNEQYF.

The V gene is TRBV19, the J gene TRBJ1-4; D may be TRBD1 (5 bases). The V end was cut by 9 bases, the J end by 5 bases, with 13 bases between. Germline V CDR1 and CDR2: LNHDA, SQIVND (reference sequence). The CDR3 totals 13 residues. CDR3 in DNA: TGTGCCAGGCGGGGCTGCGTGAATGAAAAACTGTTTTTT. Its protein product is CARRGCVNEKLFF.

J is TRBJ2-7 and V is TRBV5-1, with a weak D call TRBD1 (6 bases). This CDR3 contains 14 residues. Trimming left V 3 bases short and J 0 bases short, with 10 bases between. Germline lookup yields CDR1 SGHRS and CDR2 YFSETQ. The CDR3 nucleotides read TGCGCCAGCAGCTACTTGGACAGCTCCTACGAGCAGTACTTC. The encoded protein is CASSYLDSSYEQYF.

The chain carries TRBV9 and TRBJ2-7; D could derive from TRBD1 or TRBD2 (5 bases each). Germline lookup yields CDR1 SGDLS and CDR2 YYNGEE. The CDR3 length is 15 residues. Trimming took off 5 bases at V and 0 bases at J, with 15 bases between the two ends. CDR3 loop: CASSAWDGGSYEQYF. CDR3 nucleotides: TGTGCCAGCAGTGCCTGGGACGGAGGCTCCTACGAGCAGTACTTC.

This rearrangement joins TRBV9 to TRBJ2-2; possibly TRBD1 for D (6 bases). The V and J ends lost 3 bases and 2 bases respectively, with 14 bases between them. Germline values: CDR1 SGDLS, CDR2 YYNGEE. There are 16 residues in the CDR3. CDR3 sequence: CASSGNRERNTGELFF. The CDR3 DNA reads as TGTGCCAGCAGCGGTAACAGGGAGCGAAACACCGGGGAGCTGTTTTTT.

The gene calls are TRBV27 and TRBJ2-7; 9 nucleotides align to TRBD1. The CDR3 is 14 residues long. Trimming cost V 6 bases and J 3 bases; bases outside gene matches: 6. Germline CDR1 and CDR2: MNHEY and SMNVEV (reference sequence). CDR3 protein: CASSPDRGHYEQYF. CDR3 in DNA: TGTGCCAGCAGCCCGGACAGGGGACACTACGAGCAGTACTTC.

This clone was observed once. Within the sample, other DNA sequences also encode this same CDR3. The chain carries TRBV4-1 and TRBJ2-2; either TRBD1 or TRBD2 may supply D (5 bases each). The CDR3 loop spans 15 amino acids. The V gene lost 4 bases and the J gene lost 0 bases, with 9 bases spanning the gap. Germline CDR1 and CDR2: MGHRA and YSYEKL. The CDR3 nucleotides read TGCGCCAGCAGCCCGGGGACCGCGAACACCGGGGAGCTGTTTTTT. It encodes CASSPGTANTGELFF.

In DNA form, the CDR3 reads TGTGCCAGCAGTTACCGAGAGAGACAGGAGCAGTACTTC. This encodes CASSYRERQEQYF. The V gene is TRBV6-5, the J gene TRBJ2-7; possible D gene TRBD1, 5 bases. The CDR3 covers 13 residues. V was cut by 2 bases and J by 7 bases, with 12 bases left in between. The germline V gene has CDR1 MNHEY and CDR2 SVGAGI.

The chain uses TRBV27 and TRBJ2-7; 8 bases fit TRBD1. CDR1 is MNHEY and CDR2 is SMNVEV in the germline V gene (reference sequence). The CDR3 totals 15 residues. Germline trimming cut 5 bases from V and 2 bases from J; bases unmatched to any gene: 8. The CDR3 DNA reads as TGTGCCAGCAGTCCTGGACAGGGTTGGGCCTACGAGCAGTACTTC. Amino acid sequence: CASSPGQGWAYEQYF.

The rearrangement joins TRBV5-6 to TRBJ2-7; 7 nucleotides agree with TRBD1. The CDR3 spans 12 residues. J lost 6 bases, V lost 4 bases, and 4 bases had no gene match. The germline CDR1 and CDR2 sequences are SGHDT and YYEEEE. The CDR3 region has the DNA TGTGCCAGCAGCATTACAGGGGCCGAGCAGTACTTC. It encodes CASSITGAEQYF.